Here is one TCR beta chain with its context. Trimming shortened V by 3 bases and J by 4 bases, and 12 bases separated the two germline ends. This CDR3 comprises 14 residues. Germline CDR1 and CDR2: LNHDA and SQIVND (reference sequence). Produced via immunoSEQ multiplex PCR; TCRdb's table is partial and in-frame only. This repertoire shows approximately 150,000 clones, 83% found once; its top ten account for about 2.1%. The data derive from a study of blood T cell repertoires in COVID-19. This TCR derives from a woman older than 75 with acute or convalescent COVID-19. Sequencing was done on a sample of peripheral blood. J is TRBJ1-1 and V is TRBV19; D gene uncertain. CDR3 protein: CASSMPGLGTEAFF. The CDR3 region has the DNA TGTGCCAGTAGTATGCCAGGCCTGGGCACTGAAGCTTTCTTT.